This TCR beta chain was obtained from a study of chemoradiotherapy in HPV16-positive cancers. About the study: Candidate HPV-specific clones and shared TCR motifs came from a couple of HPV16-positive patients. Notes on the study in general: HPV-specific T cells were functionally defined from only a couple of HPV16-positive patients. Candidate HPV-specific clones and E7-related TCR motifs grew in tumor during treatment.

As concerns this clone: Its antigen is undetermined.

Samples were taken several times over chemoradiotherapy. Sequencing used immunoSEQ multiplex PCR; TCRdb keeps in-frame clones, though not all of them. The table has about 30,000 clones, roughly nine tenths seen once. Germline CDR1 and CDR2: LNHDA and SQIVND (reference sequence). V was pared by 3 bases and J by 4 bases, with 9 bases between. This CDR3 has 13 amino acids. This specimen was blood, taken from a patient who underwent chemoradiotherapy. This TCR was sampled from a human donor with HPV-associated anogenital cancer. The J gene is TRBJ1-2, the V gene TRBV19, with a tentative D call TRBD1 (5 bases). The CDR3 is CASSMQTAYGYTF. The CDR3 nucleotides are TGTGCCAGTAGTATGCAGACAGCCTATGGCTACACCTTC. Complete variable domain (other parts from reference TRBV19 and TRBJ1-2): DGGITQSPKYLFRKEGQNVTLSCEQNLNHDAMYWYRQDPGQGLRLIYYSQIVNDFQKGDIAEGYSVSREKKESFPLTVTSAQKNPTAFYLCASSMQTAYGYTFGSGTRLTVV.